This TCR beta chain was sequenced for a study of T cells in women clearing cervical HPV infection. Study at large: Control women cleared a single incident HPV16 infection within 12 months.

TCRdb's copy holds only in-frame clones and misses some; the assay was immunoSEQ multiplex PCR. The listing contains tens of thousands of clones. This clone counts as medium-sized by frequency. This clonotype originated in a woman aged 18 to 75 with a cervical HPV16 infection that either progressed to CIN3+ or cleared (not recorded which). The sequencing input was blood buffy coat.

Partial CDR3 DNA: TGTGCCAGCAGCCTACTCGGGGGACTAGCGGGGGGATATGACACCGGGGAG. Protein product: CASSLLGGLAGGYDTGE. Given in full, the CDR3 is CASSLLGGLAGGYDTGELFF. The chain recombines TRBV4-2 with TRBJ2-2, with 15 bases matching TRBD2. Read coverage stops 3 residues before the CDR3 terminus; the germline J gene supplies the remainder. CDR1 LGHNA and CDR2 YNFKEQ come from the germline V gene. The CDR3 sequence is 20 residues long. V trimming: 4 bases; J trimming: 3 bases; junction bases outside the gene matches: 12.